The 5 T cell receptor beta chains in this list originate from one sample, sequenced in a study of chemoradiotherapy in HPV16-positive cancers. Clones were sequenced by immunoSEQ multiplex PCR, and TCRdb holds only the in-frame ones, with some missing. The sample has roughly 29,000 clones, roughly nine tenths seen once. Material: blood, obtained from a patient who underwent chemoradiotherapy. The receptors stem from a human donor with HPV-associated anogenital cancer.

V is TRBV5-8 and J is TRBJ2-1; the match to TRBD2 covers 9 bases. Germline CDR1 is SGHTS and CDR2 is YDEGEE. CDR3 length equals 13 residues. After removal of 0 bases from V and 12 bases from J, the junction contained 4 bases not matched to a gene. CDR3 nucleotide sequence: TGTGCCAGCAGCTTGGCGGTTAGCGGGGGGCAGTTCTTC. It encodes CASSLAVSGGQFF.

The chain links TRBV6-5 to TRBJ2-7; 7 positions agree with TRBD1. The CDR3 runs 15 residues. J was trimmed by 4 bases and V by 2 bases; bases with no gene match: 8. Germline V gives CDR1 MNHEY, CDR2 SVGAGI. The CDR3 nucleotides are TGTGCCAGCAGTTACCGCGACAGGGAAGATTACGAGCAGTACTTC. This translates into CASSYRDREDYEQYF.

The CDR3 coding sequence is TGTGCCAGCGCCTCAAGACTAGCGGGGATCGGAGAGACCCAGTACTTC. It codes for CASASRLAGIGETQYF. The chain joins TRBV9 to TRBJ2-5; TRBD2 matches at 11 bases. Germline V gives CDR1 SGDLS, CDR2 YYNGEE. There are 16 residues in the CDR3. With V trimmed by 7 bases and J by 4 bases, 12 bases remained unmatched.

The rearrangement uses TRBV6-5 and TRBJ2-5, with 7 bases aligning to TRBD2. In germline, CDR1 is MNHEY, CDR2 SVGAGI. The V and J ends lost 4 bases and 3 bases, in that order; junction bases with no gene match: 8. The length of the CDR3 is 15 residues. For the CDR3, the DNA is TGTGCCAGCAGTTCACTCGGACTAGAGGAAGAGACCCAGTACTTC. Translated: CASSSLGLEEETQYF.

The J gene is TRBJ2-1, the V gene TRBV10-1, with TRBD2 matching 7 bases. Germline CDR1 WNHNN, CDR2 SYGVQD (reference sequence). J was trimmed by 8 bases and V by 9 bases; bases with no gene match: 13. The CDR3 has 14 residues. Here the CDR3 DNA reads TGCGCCAGTACCCCTGGCGGGAGTATCGATGAGCAGTTCTTC. It specifies CASTPGGSIDEQFF.